The 16 T cell receptor beta chains given below trace back to one sample, sequenced in a study of low-dose radiotherapy and immunotherapy resistance in tumors. TRAV- and TRBV-specific primers, spanning alpha and beta chains, primed first-strand cDNA. Amplification of TCRs used a constant-region primer and V-primer adapter for about 18 PCR cycles. Each CDR3 protein is one row after TCRdb ran MiXCR on the reads. Altogether 12,000 to 15,000 distinct CDR3 sequences are present, 45% to 55% being singletons, with the ten largest covering 3% to 4%. These receptors all stem from a human donor with advanced metastatic prostate, ovarian, gallbladder or colorectal cancer (not recorded which). This table probably holds off-target reads from a library built for another chain.

V and J are TRBV20-1 and TRBJ2-1; TRBD2 matches 8 bases. Looked up from germline, CDR1 is DFQATT and CDR2 is SNEGSKA (reference sequence). This CDR3 has 17 amino acids. V dropped 0 bases and J dropped 4; count of bases not matched to a gene: 11. This chain's CDR3 is CSARDRGGSVLYNEQFF. The CDR3 DNA reads TGCAGTGCTAGAGATCGGGGGGGCTCTGTCCTGTACAATGAGCAGTTCTTC.

The table lists this clonotype with a count of one. The rearrangement joins TRBV2 to TRBJ2-3; TRBD2 agrees at 8 bases. Germline lookup yields CDR1 SNHLY and CDR2 FYNNEI. The J segment lost 3 bases and the V segment lost 6 bases, leaving 8 bases of the junction unmatched. The CDR3 is made up of 15 amino acids. The DNA for the CDR3 is TGTGCCAGCAGGAGAGCGGGAGTGTCTACAGATACGCAGTATTTT. This codes for CASRRAGVSTDTQYF.

This clonotype is a singleton in its sample. In DNA form, the CDR3 reads TGTGCCAGACCGGCCACGGGTTGCGCCGGGGAGCTGTTTTTT. Encoded protein: CARPATGCAGELFF. The rearrangement uses TRBV7-4 and TRBJ2-2; no firm D call. Trimming pared 9 bases from V and 6 bases from J, leaving 17 bases between. The CDR3 covers 14 residues. Germline loops: CDR1 SGHVT, CDR2 SQSDAQ.

The chain couples TRBV3-1 to TRBJ1-6; D gene unclear. The CDR3 spans 19 residues. Trimming took 0 bases from V and 0 from J, leaving 15 bases between them. Germline V gene lookup returns CDR1 LGHDT and CDR2 YNNKEL (reference sequence). CDR3 nucleotides: TGTGCCAGCAGCCAAGATCTTGTTGTTGCCTACTCCTATAATTCACCCCTCCACTTT. Amino acids: CASSQDLVVAYSYNSPLHF.

The chain links TRBV29-1 to TRBJ2-5; D is uncertain. Germline CDR1 is SQVTM and CDR2 is ANQGSEA. The CDR3 is made up of 17 amino acids. The germline V and J ends were trimmed by 1 base and 5 bases, with 23 bases remaining between them. The CDR3 DNA follows: TGCAGCGTTGAAGTGTGGGTAGCACCCATTCTTACGGAGACCCAGTACTTC. It specifies CSVEVWVAPILTETQYF.

This clonotype is medium-sized in the sample. The chain combines TRBV5-4 with TRBJ1-4; tentatively, D is TRBD1 (6 bases). The CDR3 has 15 residues. Germline CDR1 is SGHNT and CDR2 is YYREEE (reference sequence). The V end lost 4 bases, the J end lost 7 bases, and 17 bases lay between the germline ends. CDR3 amino acids: CASSQEQGIREKLFF. The CDR3 nucleotides are TGTGCCAGCAGCCAGGAACAGGGAATTCGTGAAAAACTGTTTTTT.

The gene calls are TRBV21-1 and TRBJ2-5; the table names TRBD1, a call not compared with the DNA. TRBV21-1 is listed as a pseudogene. The CDR3 totals 15 residues. CDR3 DNA sequence: TGTGCCAGCAGCAAAGGCGGACAGCACTTTGGGACCCAGTACTTC. Amino acid sequence: CASSKGGQHFGTQYF.

The rearrangement links TRBV5-1 to TRBJ2-2; D call uncertain. This CDR3 region has 11 residues. Per germline, CDR1 SGHRS and CDR2 YFSETQ. Trimming stripped 5 bases from V and 7 bases from J, with 6 bases between. The CDR3 sequence: CASRNYGELFF. The CDR3 nucleotides read TGCGCCAGCAGAAACTACGGGGAGCTGTTTTTT. The full variable domain, with the rest looked up from reference TRBV5-1 and TRBJ2-2, is KAGVTQTPRYLIKTRGQQVTLSCSPISGHRSVSWYQQTPGQGLQFLFEYFSETQRNKGNFPGRFSGRQFSNSRSEMNVSTLELGDSALYLCASRNYGELFFGEGSRLTVL.

The J gene is TRBJ2-3, the V gene TRBV5-1, with D perhaps TRBD1 (7 bases). Trimming shortened V by 0 bases and J by 1 base, and 15 bases separated the two germline ends. Germline V lookup: CDR1 SGHRS, CDR2 YFSETQ. There are 17 residues in the CDR3. For the CDR3, the DNA is TGCGCCAGCAGCTTGGGAGCAGGGGGGCCGGGCACAGATACGCAGTATTTT. Protein sequence: CASSLGAGGPGTDTQYF.

This rearrangement joins TRBV7-2 to TRBJ2-3; D is unclear. CDR3 length: 13 amino acids. V shed 2 bases and J shed 2 bases, with 5 bases lying between them. Germline CDR1 SGHTA, CDR2 FQGNSA. Written as DNA, the CDR3 is TGTGCCAGCAGCTTACCCATCACAGATACGCAGTATTTT. This translates into CASSLPITDTQYF.

This clonotype was seen a single time. The chain recombines TRBV6-1 with TRBJ2-7, with no clear D. V was pared by 1 base and J by 7 bases, with 5 bases between. The CDR3 covers 11 residues. Germline V gives CDR1 MNHNS, CDR2 SASEGT. The CDR3 reads CASSEEREQYF. In DNA, the CDR3 is TGTGCCAGCAGTGAAGAGAGAGAGCAGTACTTC.

The chain combines TRBV24-1 with TRBJ2-7, with D possibly called TRBD1 or TRBD2 (5 bases each). Germline V lookup: CDR1 KGHDR, CDR2 SFDVKD. V was trimmed by 0 bases and J by 6 bases, leaving 8 bases between them. The length of the CDR3 is 13 residues. The chain's CDR3 is CATSDLPGGEQYF. In DNA form, the CDR3 reads TGTGCCACCAGTGATTTGCCTGGGGGCGAGCAGTACTTC.

In this sample, this clonotype turned up once. The chain combines TRBV6-5 with TRBJ2-5; D is ambiguous. V was shortened by 6 bases and J by 13 bases, with 6 bases between the two germline ends. This CDR3 is built from 8 residues. CDR1 and CDR2 from the germline V gene are MNHEY and SVGAGI. The CDR3 nucleotides are TGTGCCAGCAGACCCCGGTACTTC. Translated, it gives CASRPRYF.

The CDR3 region is CASSLWELRENEQFF. CDR3 sequence (DNA): TGTGCCAGCAGCCTATGGGAATTAAGGGAGAATGAGCAGTTCTTC. The chain is built from TRBV3-1 and TRBJ2-1; a possible D gene is TRBD2 (5 bases). CDR3 length: 15 residues. Trimming stripped 4 bases from V and 7 bases from J, with 17 bases between. Germline V gene sequence: CDR1 LGHDT, CDR2 YNNKEL (reference sequence).

This clonotype was picked up a small number of times. This rearrangement joins TRBV6-2 or TRBV6-3 to TRBJ2-7; the D gene is possibly TRBD1 (7 bases). The V gene's germline CDR1 is MNHEY and CDR2 SVGEGT. Trimming left V 5 bases short and J 7 bases short, with 21 bases between. This CDR3 has 15 residues. Written as DNA, the CDR3 is TGTGCCAGCAGTCCTCCAGGGGGGAAGGAGAGGGAGCAGTACTTC. Protein sequence: CASSPPGGKEREQYF.

This clonotype has a handful of counts. The chain employs TRBV13 and TRBJ2-3; D may be TRBD2 (7 bases). CDR1 PRHDT and CDR2 FYEKMQ come from the germline V gene (reference sequence). The CDR3 totals 16 residues. V lost 5 bases, J lost 2 bases, and 17 bases lay in between. The CDR3 protein is CASSPPLGGLTDTQYF. CDR3 nucleotides: TGTGCCAGCAGCCCGCCCCTCGGGGGGCTCACAGATACGCAGTATTTT.